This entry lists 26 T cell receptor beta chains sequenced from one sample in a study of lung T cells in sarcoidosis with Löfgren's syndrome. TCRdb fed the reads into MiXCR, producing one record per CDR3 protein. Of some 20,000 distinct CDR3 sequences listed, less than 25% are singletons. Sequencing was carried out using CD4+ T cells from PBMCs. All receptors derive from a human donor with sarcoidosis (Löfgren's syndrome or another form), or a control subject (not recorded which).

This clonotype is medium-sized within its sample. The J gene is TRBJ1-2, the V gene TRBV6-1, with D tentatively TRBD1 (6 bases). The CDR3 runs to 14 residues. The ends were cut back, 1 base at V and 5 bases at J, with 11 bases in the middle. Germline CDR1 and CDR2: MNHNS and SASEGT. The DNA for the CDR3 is TGTGCCAGCAGTGAAGGAGGAGGGGGTTATGGCTACACCTTC. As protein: CASSEGGGGYGYTF.

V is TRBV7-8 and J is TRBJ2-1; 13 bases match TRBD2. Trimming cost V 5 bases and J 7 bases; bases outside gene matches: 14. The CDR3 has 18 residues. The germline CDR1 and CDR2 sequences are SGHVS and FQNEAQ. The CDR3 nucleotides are TGTGCCAGCAGCGCGGGACTAGCGGGGCTCCCGAGGAAAAATGAGCAGTTCTTC. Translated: CASSAGLAGLPRKNEQFF.

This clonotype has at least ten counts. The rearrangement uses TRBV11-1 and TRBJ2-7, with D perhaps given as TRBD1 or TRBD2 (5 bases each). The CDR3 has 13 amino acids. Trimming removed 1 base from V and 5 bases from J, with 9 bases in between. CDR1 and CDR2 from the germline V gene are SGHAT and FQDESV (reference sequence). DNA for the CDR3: TGTGCCAGCAGCTTAGATTTGGGGGACGAGCAGTACTTC. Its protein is CASSLDLGDEQYF.

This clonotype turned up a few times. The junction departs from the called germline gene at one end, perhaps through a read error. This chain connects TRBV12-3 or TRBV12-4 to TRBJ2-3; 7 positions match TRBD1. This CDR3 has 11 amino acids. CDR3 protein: CVSSRQGPQYF. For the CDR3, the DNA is TGTGTCAGCAGCCGACAGGGTCCGCAGTATTTT.

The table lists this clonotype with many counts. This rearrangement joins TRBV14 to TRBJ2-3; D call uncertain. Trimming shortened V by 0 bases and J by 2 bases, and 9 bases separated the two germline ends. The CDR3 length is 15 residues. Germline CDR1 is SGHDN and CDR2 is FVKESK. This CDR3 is CASSQDRQNTDTQYF. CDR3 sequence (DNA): TGTGCCAGCAGCCAAGATCGCCAGAACACAGATACGCAGTATTTT.

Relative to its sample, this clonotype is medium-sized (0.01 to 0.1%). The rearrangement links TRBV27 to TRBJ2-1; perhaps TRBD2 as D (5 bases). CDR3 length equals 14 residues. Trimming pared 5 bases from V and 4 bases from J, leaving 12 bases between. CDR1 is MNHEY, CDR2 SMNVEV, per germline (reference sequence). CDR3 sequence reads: CASSIRRGYNEQFF. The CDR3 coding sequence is TGTGCCAGCAGTATCAGGAGAGGGTACAATGAGCAGTTCTTC.

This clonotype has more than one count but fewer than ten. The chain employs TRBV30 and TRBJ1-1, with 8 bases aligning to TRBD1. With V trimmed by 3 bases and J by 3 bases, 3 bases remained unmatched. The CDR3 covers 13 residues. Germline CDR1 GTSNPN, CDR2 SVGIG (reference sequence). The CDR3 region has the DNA TGTGCCTGGAGCGCACAGGGGGACACTGAAGCTTTCTTT. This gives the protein CAWSAQGDTEAFF.

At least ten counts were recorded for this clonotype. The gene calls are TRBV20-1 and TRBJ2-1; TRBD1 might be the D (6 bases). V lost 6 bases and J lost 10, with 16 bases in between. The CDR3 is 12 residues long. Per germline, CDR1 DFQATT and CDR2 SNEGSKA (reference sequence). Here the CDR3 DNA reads TGCAGTGCGGTGGCCGACAGGTACGAGCAGTTCTTC. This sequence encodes CSAVADRYEQFF.

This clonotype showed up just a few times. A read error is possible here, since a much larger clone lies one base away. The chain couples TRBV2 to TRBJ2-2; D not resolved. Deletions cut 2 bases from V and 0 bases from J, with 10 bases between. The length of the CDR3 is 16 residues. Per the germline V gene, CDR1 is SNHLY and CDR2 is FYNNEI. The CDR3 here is CASSESRLANTGELFF. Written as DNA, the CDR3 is TGTGCCAGCAGTGAATCAAGGTTGGCGAACACCGGGGAGCTGTTTTTT.

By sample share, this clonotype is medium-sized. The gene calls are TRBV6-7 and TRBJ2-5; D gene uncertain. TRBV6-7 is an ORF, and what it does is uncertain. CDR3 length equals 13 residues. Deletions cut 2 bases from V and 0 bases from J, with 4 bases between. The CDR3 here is CASSYEDQETQYF. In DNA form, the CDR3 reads TGTGCCAGCAGTTACGAGGACCAAGAGACCCAGTACTTC.

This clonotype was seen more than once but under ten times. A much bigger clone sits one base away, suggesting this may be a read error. CDR3 protein: CASSPRLAGENNEQLF. DNA of the CDR3: TGTGCCAGCAGCCCAAGACTAGCGGGAGAAAATAATGAGCAGCTCTTC. The chain carries TRBV4-2 and TRBJ2-1; 12 bases are shared with TRBD2. Germline CDR1 LGHNA, CDR2 YNFKEQ. This CDR3 comprises 16 residues.

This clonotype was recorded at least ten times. CDR3 coding DNA: TGTGCCTGGAGCCGGACTTACAATCAGCCCCAGCATTTT. This sequence encodes CAWSRTYNQPQHF. This rearrangement joins TRBV30 to TRBJ1-5; no clear D. Between the trimmed V and J ends, which lost 3 bases and 3 bases, there was a span of 9 bases. CDR3 length: 13 residues. Per the germline V gene, CDR1 is GTSNPN and CDR2 is SVGIG (reference sequence).

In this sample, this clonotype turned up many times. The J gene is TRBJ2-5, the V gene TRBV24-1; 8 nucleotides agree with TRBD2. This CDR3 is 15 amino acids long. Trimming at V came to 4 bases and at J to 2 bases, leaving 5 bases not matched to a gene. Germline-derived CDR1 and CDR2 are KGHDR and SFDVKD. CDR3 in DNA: TGTGCCACCAGTGACCGGACTAGCCCACAAGAGACCCAGTACTTC. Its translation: CATSDRTSPQETQYF.

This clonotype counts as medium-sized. DNA of the CDR3: TGTGCCAGCAGTTGGGACGCCCTAGATACGCAGTATTTT. This gives the protein CASSWDALDTQYF. This chain links TRBV27 with TRBJ2-3; D tentatively reads TRBD1 or TRBD2 (5 bases each). The CDR3 length is 13 residues. V was trimmed by 4 bases and J by 5 bases, leaving 10 bases between them. From germline, CDR1 is MNHEY and CDR2 SMNVEV (reference sequence).

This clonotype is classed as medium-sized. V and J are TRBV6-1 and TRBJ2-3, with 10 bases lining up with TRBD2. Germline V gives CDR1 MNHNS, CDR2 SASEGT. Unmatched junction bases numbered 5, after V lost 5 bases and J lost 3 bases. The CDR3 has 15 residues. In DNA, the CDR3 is TGTGCCAGCAGTTTCCCAGCGGGGGGGACAGATACGCAGTATTTT. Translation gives CASSFPAGGTDTQYF.

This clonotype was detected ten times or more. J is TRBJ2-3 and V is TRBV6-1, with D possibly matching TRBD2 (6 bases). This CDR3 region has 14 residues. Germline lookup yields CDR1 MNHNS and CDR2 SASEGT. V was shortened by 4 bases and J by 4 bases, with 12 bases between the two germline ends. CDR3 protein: CASSGTRGADTQYF. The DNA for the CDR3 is TGTGCCAGCAGTGGAACCCGCGGGGCAGATACGCAGTATTTT.

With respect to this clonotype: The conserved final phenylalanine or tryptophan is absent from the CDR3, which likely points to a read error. In nucleotides, the CDR3 is TGTGCCAGCAGCGACCGGGACAGTGGTTACACTGAAGCTTTCCTT. This translates into CASSDRDSGYTEAFL. The J gene is TRBJ1-1, the V gene TRBV27; 7 positions match TRBD1. The length of the CDR3 is 15 residues. Germline V lookup: CDR1 MNHEY, CDR2 SMNVEV (reference sequence). V was pared by 6 bases and J by 3 bases, with 10 bases of the junction left unmatched.

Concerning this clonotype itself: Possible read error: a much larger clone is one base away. As DNA, the CDR3 is TGCGCCGGCAGCTTGGCGGGACAGGACGGAACCCAGTACTTC. This codes for CAGSLAGQDGTQYF. V usage is TRBV5-1 and J usage is TRBJ2-5; 8 positions match TRBD1. There are 14 residues in the CDR3. Germline CDR1 reads SGHRS; CDR2 reads YFSETQ.

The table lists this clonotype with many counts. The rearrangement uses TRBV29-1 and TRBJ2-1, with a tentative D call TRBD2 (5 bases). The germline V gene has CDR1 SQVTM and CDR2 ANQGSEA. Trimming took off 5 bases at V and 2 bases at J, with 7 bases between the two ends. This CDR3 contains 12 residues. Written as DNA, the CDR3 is TGCAGCGTTACCGGGGCCTACAATGAGCAGTTCTTC. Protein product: CSVTGAYNEQFF.

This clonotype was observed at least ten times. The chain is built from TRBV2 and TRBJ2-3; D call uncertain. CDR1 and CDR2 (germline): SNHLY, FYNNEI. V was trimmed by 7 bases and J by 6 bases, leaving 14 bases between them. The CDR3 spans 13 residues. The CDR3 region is CASNVGQADTQYF. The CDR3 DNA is TGTGCCAGCAACGTCGGCCAGGCGGATACGCAGTATTTT.

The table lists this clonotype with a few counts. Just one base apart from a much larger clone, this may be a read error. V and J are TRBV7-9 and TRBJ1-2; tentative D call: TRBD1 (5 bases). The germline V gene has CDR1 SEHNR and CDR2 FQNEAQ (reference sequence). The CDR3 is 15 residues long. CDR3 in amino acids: CASGLDRAGGYGYTF. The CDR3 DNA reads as TGTGCCAGCGGCTTAGATCGAGCCGGGGGTTATGGCTACACCTTC.

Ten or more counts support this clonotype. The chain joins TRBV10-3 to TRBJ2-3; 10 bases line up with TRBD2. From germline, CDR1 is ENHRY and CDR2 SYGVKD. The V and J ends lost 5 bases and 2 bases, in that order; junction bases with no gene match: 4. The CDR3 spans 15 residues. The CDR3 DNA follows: TGTGCCATCAGTTGGACTAGCGGCCACACAGATACGCAGTATTTT. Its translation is CAISWTSGHTDTQYF.

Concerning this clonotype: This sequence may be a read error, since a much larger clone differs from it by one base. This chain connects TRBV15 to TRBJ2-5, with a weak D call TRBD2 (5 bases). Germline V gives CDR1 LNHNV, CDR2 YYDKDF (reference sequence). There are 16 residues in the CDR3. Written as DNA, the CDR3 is TGTGCCACCAGCAGAGATATAAGGCTAGCCCAGGAGACCCAGCACTTC. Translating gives CATSRDIRLAQETQHF. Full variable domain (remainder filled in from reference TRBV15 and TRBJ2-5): DAMVIQNPRYQVTQFGKPVTLSCSQTLNHNVMYWYQQKSSQAPKLLFHYYDKDFNNEADTPDNFQSRRPNTSFCFLDIRSPGLGDTAMYLCATSRDIRLAQETQHFGPGTRLLVL.

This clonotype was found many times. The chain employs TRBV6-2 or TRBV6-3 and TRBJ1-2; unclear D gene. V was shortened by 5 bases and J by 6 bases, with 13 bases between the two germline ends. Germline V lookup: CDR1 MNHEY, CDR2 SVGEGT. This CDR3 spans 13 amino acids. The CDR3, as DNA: TGTGCCAGCAGTGCGGACCTTTACGATGGCTACACCTTC. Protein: CASSADLYDGYTF.

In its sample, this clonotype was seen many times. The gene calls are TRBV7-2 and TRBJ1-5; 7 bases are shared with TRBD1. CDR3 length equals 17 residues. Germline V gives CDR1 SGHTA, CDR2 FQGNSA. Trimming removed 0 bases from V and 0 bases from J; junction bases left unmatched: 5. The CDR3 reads CASSLAPGQASNQPQHF. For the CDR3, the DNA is TGTGCCAGCAGCTTAGCTCCCGGACAGGCTAGCAATCAGCCCCAGCATTTT.

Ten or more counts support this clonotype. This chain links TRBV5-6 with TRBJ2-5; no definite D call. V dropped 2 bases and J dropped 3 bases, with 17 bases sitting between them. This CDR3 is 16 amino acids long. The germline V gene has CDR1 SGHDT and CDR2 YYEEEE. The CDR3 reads CASSLSPAVSKETQYF. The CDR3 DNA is TGTGCCAGCAGCTTATCCCCCGCGGTTTCCAAAGAGACCCAGTACTTC.